This TCR beta chain was recovered during a study of shared clonotypes between healthy human individuals. Unmatched junction bases numbered 2, after V lost 5 bases and J lost 2 bases. The CDR3 totals 14 residues. CDR1 and CDR2 (germline): MNHEY, SVGAGI. On this clone itself: This sample includes further DNA sequences coding for the same CDR3.

Sorted subsets were amplified in replicate PCRs using 200 ng DNA, 25,000 to 30,000 T cell genomes. Here immunoSEQ multiplex PCR was the method, and the copy in TCRdb shows in-frame clones only, minus some. The sample includes 2 million to 2.5 million clones, approximately 96% of them seen just once. The sequence derives from a man aged 18 to 29 in good health. Sequencing was performed on naive CD4+ T cells sorted from blood. The sample's subset: CD45RA+ positively selected. The chain couples TRBV6-5 to TRBJ2-7; 11 bases align to TRBD2. CDR3 bases: TGTGCCAGCAGTCTGACTAGCGGGGCCTACGAGCAGTACTTC. It codes for CASSLTSGAYEQYF.